One and the same sample provided the 9 T cell receptor beta chains below, sequenced in a study of T cells in Graves' hyperthyroidism and ophthalmopathy. Amplified TCR beta CDR3 regions came from RNA transcripts. HTBI primers were employed in a first-round RT-PCR of the TCR CDR3. TCRdb itself ran the multiplex PCR reads through MiXCR, one entry per CDR3 protein. The sample lists more than 300,000 distinct CDR3 sequences; about 18% were seen once. The sample taken for sequencing was blood. Every receptor here comes from a woman between 25 and 40 years old with Graves' hyperthyroidism that later progressed to Graves' ophthalmopathy.

This clonotype appeared many times. The chain has TRBV2 and TRBJ2-2; D is unresolved. From germline, CDR1 is SNHLY and CDR2 FYNNEI. V lost 8 bases to trimming and J lost 4 bases, with 8 bases between them. CDR3 size: 12 residues. As DNA, the CDR3 is TGTGCCAGCGTCTACTCCACCGGGGAGCTGTTTTTT. Amino acid sequence: CASVYSTGELFF.

In the case of this clonotype: With a much larger clone just one base away, this may be a read error. The chain links TRBV7-9 to TRBJ2-1, with D uncertain. Germline CDR1 and CDR2: SEHNR and FQNEAQ (reference sequence). The CDR3 runs 15 residues. The V and J ends lost 5 bases and 6 bases respectively, with 17 bases between them. CDR3 sequence: CASSAGFLPSNEQFF. The CDR3 DNA reads as TGTGCCAGCAGCGCAGGCTTTCTTCCCAGCAATGAGCAGTTCTTC.

This clonotype showed up many times. The chain employs TRBV20-1 and TRBJ2-1; D tentatively fits TRBD1 or TRBD2 (6 bases each). The germline V gene has CDR1 DFQATT and CDR2 SNEGSKA (reference sequence). The CDR3 runs to 16 residues. V lost 6 bases, J lost 0 bases, and 18 bases lay in between. The CDR3 is CSARGGTAFSYNEQFF. The CDR3 coding sequence is TGCAGTGCACGAGGGGGGACGGCCTTCTCCTACAATGAGCAGTTCTTC.

There are many counts of this clonotype. This sequence joins TRBV7-2 and TRBJ2-3; possibly TRBD1 or TRBD2 for D (5 bases each). Deletions cut 7 bases from V and 6 bases from J, with 14 bases between. The CDR3 runs to 13 residues. CDR1 and CDR2 (germline): SGHTA, FQGNSA. The DNA for the CDR3 is TGTGCCAGCACGAGAGGGGTGGCGGATACGCAGTATTTT. This sequence encodes CASTRGVADTQYF.

This clonotype was seen many times. The rearrangement uses TRBV19 and TRBJ2-7, with 9 positions matching TRBD2. The CDR3 consists of 15 residues. V shed 3 bases and J 2 bases; nucleotides not matched to a gene: 5. Germline CDR1 and CDR2: LNHDA and SQIVND (reference sequence). DNA of the CDR3: TGTGCCAGTAGTATCTTCCTAGCGGGACCCTACGAGCAGTACTTC. Amino acids: CASSIFLAGPYEQYF.

This clonotype was detected many times. The J gene is TRBJ1-1, the V gene TRBV7-8, with unresolved D. Germline lookup yields CDR1 SGHVS and CDR2 FQNEAQ. The V and J ends lost 1 base and 2 bases respectively, with 11 bases between them. This CDR3 has 15 residues. This CDR3 is CASSLEADLNTEAFF. For the CDR3, the DNA is TGTGCCAGCAGCTTAGAAGCAGACCTTAACACTGAAGCTTTCTTT.

This clonotype was found a few times. V gene TRBV9 combines with J gene TRBJ2-2; 9 bases agree with TRBD1. The V gene end was trimmed by 2 bases and the J gene end by 1 base; junction bases not matched to a gene: 6. Germline lookup yields CDR1 SGDLS and CDR2 YYNGEE. This CDR3 contains 17 residues. The CDR3 DNA sequence: TGTGCCAGCAGCGTCCGACAGGGGGGCTTGAACACCGGGGAGCTGTTTTTT. This codes for CASSVRQGGLNTGELFF.

The chain carries TRBV7-8 and TRBJ2-2; 9 nucleotides agree with TRBD1. This CDR3 has 15 amino acids. The junction had 3 bases not matched to a gene; V was cut back by 3 bases and J by 4 bases. Germline CDR1 and CDR2: SGHVS and FQNEAQ. CDR3 sequence reads: CASSFRDRATGELFF. DNA for the CDR3: TGTGCCAGCAGCTTCCGGGACAGGGCCACCGGGGAGCTGTTTTTT.

The rearrangement uses TRBV2 and TRBJ2-5; weak D call: TRBD2 (5 bases). The CDR3 is 16 residues long. CDR1 and CDR2 from the germline V gene are SNHLY and FYNNEI. V lost 3 bases, J lost 4 bases, and 18 bases lay in between. This CDR3 reads CASSEGVAGPGETQYF. The CDR3 DNA reads TGTGCCAGCAGTGAGGGCGTGGCGGGTCCCGGAGAGACCCAGTACTTC.